Given below is one T cell receptor beta chain in context. What it binds is unknown. TCRdb reprocessed the 5' RACE reads via MiXCR and lists one record per CDR3 protein. The table records 750,000 to 950,000 distinct CDR3 sequences, roughly an eighth of them present only once. These data are taken from a study of identical twins. Study-wide points: Out-of-frame beta sequences exhibited a weaker degree of excess twin sharing.

The V gene's germline CDR1 is MNHEY and CDR2 SMNVEV (reference sequence). Trimming took 4 bases from V and 10 from J, leaving 14 bases between them. This CDR3 has 13 residues. This sample was shared with a second study, whose subject was yellow fever vaccine responses in identical twins.

This receptor was identified in a woman aged 18-29 years in good health. Material: PBMCs. V and J are TRBV27 and TRBJ2-1; D might be TRBD2 (5 bases). The CDR3 nucleotides are TGTGCCAGCAGTTCGGGTCTCCGCGGGGAGCAGTTCTTC. Its translation is CASSSGLRGEQFF.